Shown below are 5 T cell receptor beta chains from a single sample sequenced in a study of siplizumab effects on memory and regulatory T cells. Profiled with immunoSEQ multiplex PCR; TCRdb holds only in-frame clones, not every one. The data contain roughly 120,000 clones, roughly 94% of them singletons. Specimen: Tregs sorted from blood. The receptor source for this set is a human donor in good health.

To note about this clone: At one end the junction does not follow the germline gene, possibly because of a read error. This rearrangement joins TRBV6-1 to TRBJ2-7; D gene ambiguous. This CDR3 contains 9 residues. Germline CDR1 and CDR2: MNHNS and SASEGT. The CDR3 protein is CASIKAVLF. The CDR3 DNA sequence: TGTGCCAGCATCAAGGCTGTCTTGTTC.

This clone was recorded once. V usage is TRBV6-6 and J usage is TRBJ2-2, with 9 positions matching TRBD2. The V and J ends lost 5 bases and 3 bases, in that order; junction bases with no gene match: 1. This CDR3 region has 14 residues. Germline CDR1 and CDR2: MNHNY and SVGAGI (reference sequence). The chain's CDR3 is CASSRGRDTGELFF. In DNA form, the CDR3 reads TGTGCCAGCAGTCGCGGGAGGGACACCGGGGAGCTGTTTTTT.

The chain's CDR3 is CASSLAQGAANYGYTF. The CDR3 DNA follows: TGTGCCAGCAGCTTGGCACAGGGGGCAGCTAACTATGGCTACACCTTC. The gene calls are TRBV4-2 and TRBJ1-2; 9 nucleotides agree with TRBD1. The CDR3 extends over 16 amino acids. CDR1 is LGHNA and CDR2 is YNFKEQ in the germline V gene. V was clipped by 5 bases and J by 0 bases; unmatched bases: 7.

In DNA, the CDR3 is TGTGCCAGCAGCCCGGGACAGGGGAACTATGGCTACACCTTC. Protein product: CASSPGQGNYGYTF. V and J are TRBV7-9 and TRBJ1-2; TRBD1 agrees at 10 bases. This CDR3 spans 14 amino acids. V was clipped by 5 bases and J by 2 bases; unmatched bases: 2. Per the germline V gene, CDR1 is SEHNR and CDR2 is FQNEAQ (reference sequence).

This clone has only a few counts. J is TRBJ1-6 and V is TRBV19; TRBD1 matches 8 bases. The CDR3 covers 14 residues. The trim removed 9 bases at V and 7 bases at J, leaving 8 bases unmatched. Germline V gene sequence: CDR1 LNHDA, CDR2 SQIVND (reference sequence). CDR3 sequence (DNA): TGTGCCAGCCGACAGGGGTTAGGGAATTCACCCCTCCACTTT. This gives the protein CASRQGLGNSPLHF.